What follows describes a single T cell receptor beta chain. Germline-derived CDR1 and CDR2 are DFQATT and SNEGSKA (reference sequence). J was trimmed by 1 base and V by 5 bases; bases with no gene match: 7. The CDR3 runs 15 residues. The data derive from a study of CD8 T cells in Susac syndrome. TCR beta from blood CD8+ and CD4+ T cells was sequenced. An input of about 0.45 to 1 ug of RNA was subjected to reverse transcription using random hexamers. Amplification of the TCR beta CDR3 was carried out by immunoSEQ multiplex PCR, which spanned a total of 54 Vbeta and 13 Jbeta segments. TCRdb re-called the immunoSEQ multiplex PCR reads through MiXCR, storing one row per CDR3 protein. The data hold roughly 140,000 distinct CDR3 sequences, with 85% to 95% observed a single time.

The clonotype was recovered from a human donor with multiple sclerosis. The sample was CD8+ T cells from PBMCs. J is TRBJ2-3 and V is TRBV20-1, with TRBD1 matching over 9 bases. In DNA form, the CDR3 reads TGCAGTGCTCTCCCTCGGGACAGGGGCACAGATACGCAGTATTTT. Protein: CSALPRDRGTDTQYF.